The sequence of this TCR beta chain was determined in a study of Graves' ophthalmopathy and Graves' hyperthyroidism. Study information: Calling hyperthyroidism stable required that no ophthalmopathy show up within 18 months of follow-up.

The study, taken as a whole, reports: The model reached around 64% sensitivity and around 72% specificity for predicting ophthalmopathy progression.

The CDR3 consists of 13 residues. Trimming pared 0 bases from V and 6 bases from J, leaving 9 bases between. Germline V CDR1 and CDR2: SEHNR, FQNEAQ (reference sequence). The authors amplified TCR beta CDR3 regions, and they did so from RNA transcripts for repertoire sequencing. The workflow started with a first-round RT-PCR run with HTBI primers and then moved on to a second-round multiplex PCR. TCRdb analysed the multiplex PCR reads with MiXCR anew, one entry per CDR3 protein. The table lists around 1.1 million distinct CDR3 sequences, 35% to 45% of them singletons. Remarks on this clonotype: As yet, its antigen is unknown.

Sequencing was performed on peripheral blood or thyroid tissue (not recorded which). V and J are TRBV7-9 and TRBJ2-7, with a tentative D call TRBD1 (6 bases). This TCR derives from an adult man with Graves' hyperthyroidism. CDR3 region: CASSLAQGSEQYF. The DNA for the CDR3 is TGTGCCAGCAGCTTAGCCCAGGGGAGCGAGCAGTACTTC.